A single sample gave rise to the 4 T cell receptor beta chains below, sequenced in a study of blood T cell repertoires in COVID-19. The repertoire was sequenced with immunoSEQ multiplex PCR; TCRdb's copy has only in-frame clones and lacks some. The sample gives 210,000 or so clones, 80% to 85% of which show up once; 18% is in the top ten. Material: peripheral blood. The receptor source for this set is a woman aged 80 or over with active or convalescent COVID-19.

J is TRBJ2-5 and V is TRBV7-2, with TRBD2 identical over 8 bases. The CDR3 is made up of 16 amino acids. CDR1 SGHTA and CDR2 FQGNSA come from the germline V gene. The trim removed 1 base at V and 2 bases at J, leaving 6 bases unmatched. The CDR3 region is CASSLVRVAGQETQYF. The CDR3, as DNA: TGTGCCAGCAGCTTAGTTCGGGTAGCGGGACAAGAGACCCAGTACTTC.

This clone was observed a handful of times. This chain uses TRBV24-1 with TRBJ1-6, with D possibly matching TRBD1 (6 bases). V was clipped by 4 bases and J by 0 bases, with 18 bases between them. Germline V gives CDR1 KGHDR, CDR2 SFDVKD. CDR3 length equals 19 residues. The CDR3 DNA is TGTGCCACCAGTGACCCTGGACAGACCAATAGCTCCTATAATTCACCCCTCCACTTT. It codes for CATSDPGQTNSSYNSPLHF.

J is TRBJ1-2 and V is TRBV13; TRBD1 matches at 7 bases. Germline CDR1 and CDR2: PRHDT and FYEKMQ (reference sequence). With 5 bases clipped from V and 7 bases from J, the junction kept 10 bases outside the gene matches. CDR3 length equals 14 residues. CDR3 DNA: TGTGCCAGCAGCATGCGGACAGGTTTAGCTGGCTACACCTTC. As protein: CASSMRTGLAGYTF.

The genes are TRBV19 and TRBJ2-1; the D is unclear. V dropped 6 bases and J dropped 2 bases, with 17 bases sitting between them. The CDR3 has 16 residues. Per germline, CDR1 LNHDA and CDR2 SQIVND (reference sequence). The DNA for the CDR3 is TGTGCCAGTAGCCAGCGACCCAACATAGCCTACAATGAGCAGTTCTTC. This gives the protein CASSQRPNIAYNEQFF.